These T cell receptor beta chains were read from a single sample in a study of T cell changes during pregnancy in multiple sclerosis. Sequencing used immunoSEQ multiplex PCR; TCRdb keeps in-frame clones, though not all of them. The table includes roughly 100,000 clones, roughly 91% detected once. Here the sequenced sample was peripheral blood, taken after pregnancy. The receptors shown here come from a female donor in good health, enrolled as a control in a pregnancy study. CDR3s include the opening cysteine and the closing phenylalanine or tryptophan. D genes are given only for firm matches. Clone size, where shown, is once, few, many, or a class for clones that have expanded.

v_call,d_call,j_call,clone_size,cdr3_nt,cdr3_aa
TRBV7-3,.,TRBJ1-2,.,TGTGCCAGCAGCTTAACGGCTGGGGGCGCCGGGCGAAACGGCTACACCTTC,CASSLTAGGAGRNGYTF
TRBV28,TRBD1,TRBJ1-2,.,TGTGCCAGCAGTTTATGGCACAGGGGAGGCTCGTATGGCTACACCTTC,CASSLWHRGGSYGYTF
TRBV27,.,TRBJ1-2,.,TGTGCCAGCAGTTTATCCTCCGGGACAAGTGGCTATGGCTACACCTTC,CASSLSSGTSGYGYTF
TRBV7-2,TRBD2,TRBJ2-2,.,TGTGCCAGCAGCGGATCAGCGGGGGGGAACACCGGGGAGCTGTTTTTT,CASSGSAGGNTGELFF
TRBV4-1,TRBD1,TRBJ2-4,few,TGCGCCAGCAGCCAAGGGACAGGGACAAACATTCAGTACTTC,CASSQGTGTNIQYF
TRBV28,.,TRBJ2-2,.,TGTGCCAGCATTGAGGAGGGCAGGTTGACCGGGGAGCTGTTTTTT,CASIEEGRLTGELFF
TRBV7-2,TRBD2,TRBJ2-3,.,TGTGCCAGCAGCTTGGCCGTTCAAGCTAGCGGGGGGGCAGATACGCAGTATTTT,CASSLAVQASGGADTQYF
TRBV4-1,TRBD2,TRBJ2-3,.,TGCGCCAGCAGCCAAGGGAGACTAGCGGGGGGGCCGGGCACAGATACGCAGTATTTT,CASSQGRLAGGPGTDTQYF
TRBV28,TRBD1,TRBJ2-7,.,TGTGCCAGCAGCTTGGGACAGCGCGAGCAGTACTTC,CASSLGQREQYF
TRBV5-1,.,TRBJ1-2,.,TGCGCCAGCAAAGGGGACTATGGCTACACCTTC,CASKGDYGYTF
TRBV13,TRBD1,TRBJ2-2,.,TGTGCCAGCAGCTATAGGGGACAGGGAAACACCGGGGAGCTGTTTTTT,CASSYRGQGNTGELFF
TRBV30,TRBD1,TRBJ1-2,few,TGTGCCTGGACGGGACAGGCCAACTATGGCTACACCTTC,CAWTGQANYGYTF
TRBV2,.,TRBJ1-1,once,TGTGCCAGCAGTGAAGGAGGATTGGAGGTTAACACTGAAGCTTTCTTT,CASSEGGLEVNTEAFF
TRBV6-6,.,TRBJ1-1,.,TGTGCCAGCAGTTACTCAGGCAGGCTGAACACTGAAGCTTTCTTT,CASSYSGRLNTEAFF
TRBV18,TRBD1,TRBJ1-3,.,TGTGCCAGCTCCGGTCTGACAGGGGATGGCTCTGGAAACACCATATATTTT,CASSGLTGDGSGNTIYF
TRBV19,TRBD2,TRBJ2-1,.,TGTGCCAGTAGTCCGCCAGCGGGGGGGAATGAGCAGTTCTTC,CASSPPAGGNEQFF
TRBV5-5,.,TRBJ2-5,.,TGTGCCAGCAGCTTGGGCGGGGAAAGAAAAGAGACCCAGTACTTC,CASSLGGERKETQYF
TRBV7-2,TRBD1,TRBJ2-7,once,TGTGCCAGCAGCCCCCTCCCACAGGGGGCGAGGGAGCAGTACTTC,CASSPLPQGAREQYF
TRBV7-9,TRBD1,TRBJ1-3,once,TGTGCCAGCAGCTCCCAGACAGGGGTAACCTCTGGAAACACCATATATTTT,CASSSQTGVTSGNTIYF
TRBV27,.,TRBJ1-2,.,TGTGCCAGCAGCTCGAACAGTATCGATGGCTACACCTTC,CASSSNSIDGYTF
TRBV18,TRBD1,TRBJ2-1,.,TGTGCCAGCCAGGATCGACAGGGGTCTGTTGGGTTCTTC,CASQDRQGSVGFF
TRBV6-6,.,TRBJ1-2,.,TGTGCCTCCTGGCCGGGATTGACCTATGGCTACACCTTC,CASWPGLTYGYTF
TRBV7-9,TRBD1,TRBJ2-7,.,TGTGCCAGCAGCTCCTCCTGGGACAGGGGATACGGGCAGTACTTC,CASSSSWDRGYGQYF
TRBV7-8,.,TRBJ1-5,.,TGTGCCAGCAGCGGCCGGGGAGAGGGTTACGGCCATCAGCCCCAGCATTTT,CASSGRGEGYGHQPQHF
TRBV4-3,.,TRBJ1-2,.,TGCGCCAGCAGCTACGGACAGACCTCTAACTATGGCTACACCTTC,CASSYGQTSNYGYTF
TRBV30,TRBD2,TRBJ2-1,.,TGTGCCGGCAGGACTAGCGGGGCAAATGAGCAGTTCTTC,CAGRTSGANEQFF
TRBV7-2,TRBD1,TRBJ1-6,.,TGTGCCAGCAGCTTAGGGGGGACAGGGGCTTCACCCCTCCACTTT,CASSLGGTGASPLHF
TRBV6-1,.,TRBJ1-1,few,TGTGCCAGCAGTCTGACACTTTACACTGAAGCTTTCTTT,CASSLTLYTEAFF
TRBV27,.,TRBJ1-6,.,TGTGCCAGCAGCCGAAAATGGGGGGGAAATTCACCCCTCCACTTT,CASSRKWGGNSPLHF
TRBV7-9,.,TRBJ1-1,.,TGTGCCAGCAGCATAAGACTCGTCAGGGGGAACACTGAAGCTTTCTTT,CASSIRLVRGNTEAFF
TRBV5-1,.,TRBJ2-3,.,TGCGCCAGCAGCTTGGGGGCAGGGAGCACAGATACGCAGTATTTT,CASSLGAGSTDTQYF
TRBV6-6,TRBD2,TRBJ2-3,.,TGTGCCAGCAGTACTAGCGGGGGGGCGTCAGATACGCAGTATTTT,CASSTSGGASDTQYF
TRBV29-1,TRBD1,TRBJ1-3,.,TGCAGCGTTGGACAGGGAACTGGAAACACCATATATTTT,CSVGQGTGNTIYF
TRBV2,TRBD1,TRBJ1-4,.,TGTGCCAGCAGCGGGACAGGTCTCAATGAGGACGAAAAACTGTTTTTT,CASSGTGLNEDEKLFF
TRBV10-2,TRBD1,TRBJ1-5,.,TGCGCCAGCAGTAAATGGACAGGCCCGGATCAGCCCCAGCATTTT,CASSKWTGPDQPQHF
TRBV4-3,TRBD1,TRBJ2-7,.,TGCGCCAGCAGCCAGAGCCCGGGACAGAGGTCTCTTTACGCCGAGCAGTACTTC,CASSQSPGQRSLYAEQYF
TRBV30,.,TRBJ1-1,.,TGTGCCTGGGGCCCAGGGCCGAACACTGAAGCTTTCTTT,CAWGPGPNTEAFF
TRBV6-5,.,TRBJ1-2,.,TGTGCCAGCAGGGGCCAGGCAAACGGTGGCTACACCTTC,CASRGQANGGYTF
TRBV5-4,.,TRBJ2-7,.,TGTGCCAGCAGCTTCGGCCCGGACACTACCTACGAGCAGTACTTC,CASSFGPDTTYEQYF
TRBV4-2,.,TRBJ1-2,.,TGTGCCAGCAGCCAAGATGACAGATCTAACTATGGCTACACCTTC,CASSQDDRSNYGYTF
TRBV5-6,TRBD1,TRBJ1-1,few,TGTGCCAGCAGCTTGGTGGGGGGACAGGAAACTTTCTTT,CASSLVGGQETFF
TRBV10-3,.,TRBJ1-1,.,TGTGCCATCAGCCGGGGGAACACTGAAGCTTTCTTT,CAISRGNTEAFF
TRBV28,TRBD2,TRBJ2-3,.,TGTGCCAGCAGTTTCACTAGCGGGGTCACAGATACGCAGTATTTT,CASSFTSGVTDTQYF
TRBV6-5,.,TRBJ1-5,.,TGTGCCAGCTCATCCCGGCACAGTAGCAATCAGCCCCAGCATTTT,CASSSRHSSNQPQHF
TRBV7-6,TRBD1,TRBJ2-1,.,TGTGCCAGCAGCCAGACAGGGGGTGAGCAGTTCTTC,CASSQTGGEQFF
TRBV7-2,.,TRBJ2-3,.,TGTGCCAGCAGCTTAGGGGGGACTCCTGGCACAGATACGCAGTATTTT,CASSLGGTPGTDTQYF
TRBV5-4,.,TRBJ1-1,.,TGTGCCAGCAGCTTCCCCTGGGGCACCTCGAACACTGAAGCTTTCTTT,CASSFPWGTSNTEAFF
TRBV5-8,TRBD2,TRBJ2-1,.,TGTGCCAGCAAATACTGGACAAGAGCCGGGGGGGCCTCTGTTCTCGAGCAGTTCTTC,CASKYWTRAGGASVLEQFF
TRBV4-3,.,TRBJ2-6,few,TGCGCCAGCAGCCAAGGGCTTACAGGGTCTGGGGCCAACGTCCTGACTTTC,CASSQGLTGSGANVLTF
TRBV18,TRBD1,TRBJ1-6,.,TGTGCCAGCTCACCCCAGGGGGCGGCTAATTCACCCCTCCACTTT,CASSPQGAANSPLHF
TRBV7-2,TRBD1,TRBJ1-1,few,TGTGCCAGCAGCCCCTGGACAGGGGCGACTGAAGCTTTCTTT,CASSPWTGATEAFF
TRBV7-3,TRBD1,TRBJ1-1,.,TGTGCCAGCAGCCCGGACCGGGACAGGGTCACTGAAGCTTTCTTT,CASSPDRDRVTEAFF
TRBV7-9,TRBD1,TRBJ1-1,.,TGTGCCAGCAGCCACGGGACAGGGGGACGGGATGAAGCTTTCTTT,CASSHGTGGRDEAFF
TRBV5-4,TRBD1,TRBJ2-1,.,TGTGCCAGCAGCTTAAAACAGGGGTGGAATGAGCAGTTCTTC,CASSLKQGWNEQFF
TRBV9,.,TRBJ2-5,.,TGTGCCAGCAGCCTGGGGGCCAGCCACGAAGAGACCCAGTACTTC,CASSLGASHEETQYF
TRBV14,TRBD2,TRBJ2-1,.,TGTGCCAGCAGCCAAGGCCGCCCGGGACTAGCGGGGGGGCGGTTCAATGAGCAGTTCTTC,CASSQGRPGLAGGRFNEQFF